The TCR beta chain described here comes from a study of shared clonotypes between healthy human individuals. Every contributor of samples was a Caucasian grown-up residing in Nashville, Tennessee. V gave up 6 bases and J gave up 12 bases; unmatched junction bases: 4. The CDR3 sequence is 10 residues long. Germline assignment: CDR1 DFQATT and CDR2 SNEGSKA (reference sequence). Libraries were prepared by immunoSEQ multiplex PCR; TCRdb keeps only in-frame clonotypes and omits some of them. The data contain under 1,100,000 clones, approximately 80% of them singletons. The gene calls are TRBV20-1 and TRBJ2-1; 8 bases agree with TRBD2. Sequencing input: memory CD4+ T cells from PBMCs. As for subset: CD45RA-negative fraction. This sequence originates from a young man in good health. Some clones in this sample may be carry-over from other donors' samples. DNA for the CDR3: TGCAGTGCCCTTGGGACTAGGCAGTTCTTC. Translated: CSALGTRQFF.